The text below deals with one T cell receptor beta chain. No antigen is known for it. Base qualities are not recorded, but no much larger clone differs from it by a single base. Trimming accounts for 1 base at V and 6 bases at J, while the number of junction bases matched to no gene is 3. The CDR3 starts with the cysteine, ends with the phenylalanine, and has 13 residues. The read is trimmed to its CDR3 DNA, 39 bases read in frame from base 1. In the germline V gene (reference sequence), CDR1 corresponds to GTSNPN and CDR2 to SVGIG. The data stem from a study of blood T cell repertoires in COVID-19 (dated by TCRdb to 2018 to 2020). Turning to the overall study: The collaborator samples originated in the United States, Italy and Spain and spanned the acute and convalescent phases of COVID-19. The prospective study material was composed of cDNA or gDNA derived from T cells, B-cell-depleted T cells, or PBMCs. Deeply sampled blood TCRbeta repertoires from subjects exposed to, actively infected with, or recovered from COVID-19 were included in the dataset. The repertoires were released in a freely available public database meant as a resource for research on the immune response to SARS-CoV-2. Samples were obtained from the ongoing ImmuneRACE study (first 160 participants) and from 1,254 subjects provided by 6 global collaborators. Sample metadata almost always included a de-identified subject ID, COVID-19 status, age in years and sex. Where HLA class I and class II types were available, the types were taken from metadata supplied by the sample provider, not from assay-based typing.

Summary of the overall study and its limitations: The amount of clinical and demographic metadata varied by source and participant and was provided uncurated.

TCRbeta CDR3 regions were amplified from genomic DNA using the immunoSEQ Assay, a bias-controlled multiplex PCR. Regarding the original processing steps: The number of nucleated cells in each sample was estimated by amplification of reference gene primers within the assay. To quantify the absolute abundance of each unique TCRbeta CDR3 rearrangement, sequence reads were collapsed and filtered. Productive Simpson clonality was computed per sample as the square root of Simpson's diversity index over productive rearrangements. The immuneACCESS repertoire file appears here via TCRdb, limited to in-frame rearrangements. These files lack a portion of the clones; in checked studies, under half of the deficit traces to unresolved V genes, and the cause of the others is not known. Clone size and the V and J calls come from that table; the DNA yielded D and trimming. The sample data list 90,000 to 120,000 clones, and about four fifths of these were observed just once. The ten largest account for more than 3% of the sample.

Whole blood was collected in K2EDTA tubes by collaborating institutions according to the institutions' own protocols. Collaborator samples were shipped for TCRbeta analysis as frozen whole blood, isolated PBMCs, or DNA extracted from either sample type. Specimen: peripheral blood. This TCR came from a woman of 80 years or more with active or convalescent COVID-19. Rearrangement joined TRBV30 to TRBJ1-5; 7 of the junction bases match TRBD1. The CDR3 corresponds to CAWSGDRGQPQHF. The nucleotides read TGTGCCTGGAGTGGGGACAGAGGTCAGCCCCAGCATTTT.